This TCR beta chain was profiled in a study of cytomegalovirus exposure and HLA in healthy donors. Study-level background: The study placed approximately 80% of its 350 to 450 genotyped donors in the Caucasian-associated ancestry cluster.

With 0 bases removed from V and 2 bases from J, the gap between germline ends came to 14 bases. Germline CDR1 is LGHNA and CDR2 is YNFKEQ. The CDR3 has 17 amino acids. In regard to this clone: What it recognizes is unknown.

Broader study findings: There were reportedly fewer N-insertions in an Asian-associated ancestry cluster than the roughly 680-donor mean, in a later analysis. With high specificity and sensitivity, the classifier reportedly diagnosed cytomegalovirus status.

The PCR employed 60 Vbeta primers together with 13 Jbeta primers. The protocol was immunoSEQ multiplex PCR, while the TCRdb copy is restricted to in-frame clones and leaves out a portion. The data contain 80,000 or so clones, over 70% of them singletons. This chain joins TRBV4-2 and TRBJ2-1, with a tentative D call TRBD2 (7 bases). The source material was PBMCs. This TCR was sampled from a man aged 25 to 45 in good health and CMV-seropositive. The CDR3 is CASSQEGRDMAYNEQFF. The CDR3 bases are TGTGCCAGCAGCCAAGAGGGGAGGGACATGGCCTACAATGAGCAGTTCTTC.